A single sample is the source of the 4 T cell receptor beta chains below, sequenced in a study of human T cells and chemical hapten exposure (dated by TCRdb to the early 2020s). Libraries came from 5' RACE. The sequencer was an Illumina MiSeq. The public reads were reprocessed in TCRdb via fastp at Q25 and MiXCR, keeping in-frame beta chains. When rows share a CDR3 protein, they turn into one entry using the most common DNA and genes. This sample has 65,000 to 90,000 distinct CDR3 sequences in its table, and more than 15% of those were observed once. Of the sample, nearly 7% falls within the top ten clones. Unfractionated whole blood was collected in Tempus Blood RNA tubes, and total RNA was extracted from that blood. The receptors here all came from a female donor in good health.

Here the CDR3 DNA reads TGCGCCAGCAGTCGTCTGACAGGGGGAAACACTGAAGCTTTCTTT. It is translated as CASSRLTGGNTEAFF. The genes are TRBV5-1 and TRBJ1-1; 9 bases agree with TRBD1. The CDR3 has 15 residues. The germline CDR1 and CDR2 sequences are SGHRS and YFSETQ. V lost 5 bases and J lost 2; bases outside the gene matches: 7.

The chain uses TRBV7-2 and TRBJ2-3, with D possibly TRBD2 on 6 matching bases. Germline CDR1 reads SGHTA; CDR2 reads FQGNSA. V dropped 2 bases and J dropped 5 bases, with 20 bases sitting between them. The CDR3 consists of 17 residues. The CDR3: CASSLTRRGDLQDTQYF. The CDR3 nucleotides read TGTGCCAGCAGCTTAACCCGACGCGGGGACCTACAAGATACGCAGTATTTT.

This sequence joins TRBV5-8 and TRBJ1-1, with D perhaps TRBD1 (5 bases). The germline V gene encodes CDR1 SGHTS and CDR2 YDEGEE. V lost 2 bases and J lost 5, with 28 bases in between. The CDR3 contains 19 residues. The CDR3, as DNA: TGTGCCAGCAGCTTTCCACCTACCCTCGACAGCTCCTGGCGGACTGAAGCTTTCTTT. This gives the protein CASSFPPTLDSSWRTEAFF.

Only a few counts were recorded for this clonotype. The chain is built from TRBV20-1 and TRBJ2-5; either TRBD1 or TRBD2 may fit D (6 bases each). This CDR3 comprises 16 residues. CDR1 and CDR2 (germline): DFQATT, SNEGSKA (reference sequence). Trimming took off 0 bases at V and 4 bases at J, with 18 bases between the two ends. The CDR3 protein is CSARDPGHLGGETQYF. CDR3 in DNA: TGCAGTGCTAGAGACCCGGGACACCTGGGGGGAGAGACCCAGTACTTC.